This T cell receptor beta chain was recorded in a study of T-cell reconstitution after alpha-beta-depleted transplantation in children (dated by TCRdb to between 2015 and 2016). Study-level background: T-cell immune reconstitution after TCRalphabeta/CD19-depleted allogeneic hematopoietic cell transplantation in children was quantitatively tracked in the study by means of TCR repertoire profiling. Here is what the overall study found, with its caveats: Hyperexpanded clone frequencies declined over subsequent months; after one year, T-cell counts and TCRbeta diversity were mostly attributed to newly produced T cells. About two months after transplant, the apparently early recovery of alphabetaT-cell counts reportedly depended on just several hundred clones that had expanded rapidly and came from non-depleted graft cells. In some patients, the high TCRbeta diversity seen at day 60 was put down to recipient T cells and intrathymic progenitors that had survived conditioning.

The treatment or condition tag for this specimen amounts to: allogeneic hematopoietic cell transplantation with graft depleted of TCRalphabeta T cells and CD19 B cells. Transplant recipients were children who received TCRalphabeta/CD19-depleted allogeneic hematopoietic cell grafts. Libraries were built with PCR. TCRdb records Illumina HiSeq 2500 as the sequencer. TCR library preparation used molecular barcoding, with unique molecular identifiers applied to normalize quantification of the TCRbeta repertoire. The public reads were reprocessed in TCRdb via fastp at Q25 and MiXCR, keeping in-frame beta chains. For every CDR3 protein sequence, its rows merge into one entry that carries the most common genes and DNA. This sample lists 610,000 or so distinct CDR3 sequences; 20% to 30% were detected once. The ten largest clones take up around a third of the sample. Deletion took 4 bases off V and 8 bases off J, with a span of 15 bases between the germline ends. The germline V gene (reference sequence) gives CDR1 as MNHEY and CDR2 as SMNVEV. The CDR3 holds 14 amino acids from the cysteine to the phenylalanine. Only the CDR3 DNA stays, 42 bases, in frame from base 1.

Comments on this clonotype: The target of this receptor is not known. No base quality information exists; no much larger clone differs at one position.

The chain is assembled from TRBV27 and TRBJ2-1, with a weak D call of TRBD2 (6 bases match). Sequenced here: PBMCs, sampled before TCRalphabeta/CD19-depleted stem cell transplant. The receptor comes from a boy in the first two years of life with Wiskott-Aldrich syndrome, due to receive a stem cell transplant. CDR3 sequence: CASSSGRISYEQFF. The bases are TGTGCCAGCAGTTCGGGGAGGATCTCTTATGAGCAGTTCTTC.